This note documents a single T cell receptor (beta chain) sequence. This sample was taken from a study of blood T cell repertoires in COVID-19. Study at large: Both acute and convalescent COVID-19 samples were obtained from the United States, Italy and Spain.

Per the study methods: Estimation of nucleated cell counts relied on the amplification of reference gene primers. The method was immunoSEQ multiplex PCR; TCRdb's version includes in-frame clones alone and lacks a portion of them. The V and J calls and the clone size are those of that table, but D and trimming were determined from the DNA. The sample lists 120,000 or so clones; around 86% were seen once. Source material: peripheral blood. The sequence was obtained from a man in his forties with acute or convalescent COVID-19.

The CDR3 sequence: CASSADGGRRPQHF. DNA for the CDR3: TGTGCCAGCAGTGCGGACGGAGGACGACGGCCCCAGCATTTT. The chain carries TRBV27 and TRBJ1-5; D ambiguous. Germline V CDR1 and CDR2: MNHEY, SMNVEV (reference sequence). This CDR3 region has 14 residues. V lost 5 bases, J lost 9 bases, and 17 bases lay in between.